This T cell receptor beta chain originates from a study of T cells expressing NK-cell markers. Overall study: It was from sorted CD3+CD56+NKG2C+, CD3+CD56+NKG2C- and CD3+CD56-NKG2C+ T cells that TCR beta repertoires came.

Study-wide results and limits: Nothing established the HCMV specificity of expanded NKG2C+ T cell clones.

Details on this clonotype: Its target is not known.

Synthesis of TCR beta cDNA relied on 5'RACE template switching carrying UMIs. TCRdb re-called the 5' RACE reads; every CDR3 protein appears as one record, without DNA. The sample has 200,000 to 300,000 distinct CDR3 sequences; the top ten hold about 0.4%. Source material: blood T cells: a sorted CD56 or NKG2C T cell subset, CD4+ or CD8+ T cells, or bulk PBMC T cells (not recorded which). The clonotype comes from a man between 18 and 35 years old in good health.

The chain's CDR3 is CASSQDLISYEQYF. The chain couples TRBV4-3 to TRBJ2-7. The CDR3 consists of 14 residues. Germline V CDR1 and CDR2: LGHNA, YSLEER.